Following are 22 T cell receptor beta chains from one sample sequenced in a study of T-cell reconstitution after alpha-beta-depleted transplantation in children. Molecular barcoding with unique molecular identifiers was used for the TCRbeta library. TCRdb re-analysed the PCR reads in MiXCR, keeping a single row per CDR3 protein. The table has 900,000 or so distinct CDR3 sequences, about 15% seen once. This material consisted of PBMCs, mostly from graft donor cells, taken 360 days after TCRalphabeta/CD19-depleted stem cell transplant. Receptors originate from a male patient younger than 18 who had a stem cell transplant for acute lymphoblastic leukemia, so the T cells may come from the graft donor.

This chain connects TRBV7-9 to TRBJ2-1; the match to TRBD1 covers 7 bases. Per germline, CDR1 SEHNR and CDR2 FQNEAQ (reference sequence). After removal of 5 bases from V and 9 bases from J, the junction contained 16 bases not matched to a gene. CDR3 length: 16 amino acids. CDR3 DNA sequence: TGTGCCAGCAGCCGCCTCCCCGAGGGACAGAGGACTGAGCAGTTCTTC. Amino acids: CASSRLPEGQRTEQFF.

This clonotype was seen many times. The chain combines TRBV20-1 with TRBJ2-1, with 12 positions matching TRBD2. The CDR3 is 13 residues long. The V gene's germline CDR1 is DFQATT and CDR2 SNEGSKA (reference sequence). Trimming cost V 6 bases and J 13 bases; bases outside gene matches: 10. The CDR3 reads CSAGGRLAGAQFF. The CDR3, as DNA: TGCAGTGCCGGGGGCCGACTAGCGGGAGCACAGTTCTTC.

In its sample, this clonotype was seen many times. The chain carries TRBV5-1 and TRBJ2-1; weak D call: TRBD2 (6 bases). The CDR3 length is 14 residues. The germline V and J ends were trimmed by 3 bases and 9 bases, with 16 bases remaining between them. Germline V gene sequence: CDR1 SGHRS, CDR2 YFSETQ. CDR3 nucleotide sequence: TGCGCCAGCAGCTCGTCGGGGACTCCGATTGAGCAGTTCTTC. Translated: CASSSSGTPIEQFF.

The chain combines TRBV7-3 with TRBJ2-1; maybe TRBD1 (5 bases). This CDR3 has 15 amino acids. Germline V gives CDR1 SGHTA, CDR2 FQGTGA. V lost 2 bases to trimming and J lost 0 bases, with 8 bases between them. CDR3 sequence (DNA): TGTGCCAGCAGCTTACAGGGTGGCTCCTACAATGAGCAGTTCTTC. It specifies CASSLQGGSYNEQFF.

This chain uses TRBV4-1 with TRBJ2-1; 15 bases line up with TRBD2. This CDR3 is 16 amino acids long. The V gene end was trimmed by 4 bases and the J gene end by 9 bases; junction bases not matched to a gene: 7. The V gene's germline CDR1 is MGHRA and CDR2 YSYEKL. For the CDR3, the DNA is TGCGCCAGCAGCCCAGGACTAGCGGGAGGGGTACGTGAGCAGTTCTTC. This translates into CASSPGLAGGVREQFF.

The V call is TRBV4-1, the J call TRBJ2-1, with D unclear. Trimming stripped 4 bases from V and 10 bases from J, with 23 bases between. The CDR3 length is 16 residues. Germline V gene lookup returns CDR1 MGHRA and CDR2 YSYEKL. The CDR3 DNA reads TGCGCCAGCAGCCGCTCCCCCGGGCAGCCTGGGTGGGAGCAGTTCTTC. The encoded protein is CASSRSPGQPGWEQFF.

A few counts support this clonotype. V and J are TRBV20-1 and TRBJ2-3, with D perhaps TRBD2 (5 bases). This CDR3 has 15 residues. Between the trimmed V and J ends, which lost 3 bases and 1 base, there was a span of 14 bases. Germline lookup yields CDR1 DFQATT and CDR2 SNEGSKA (reference sequence). The CDR3 loop reads CSASPSGGRTDTQYF. The CDR3 region has the DNA TGCAGTGCTAGCCCCAGCGGCGGTCGCACAGATACGCAGTATTTT.

This clonotype showed up just a few times. V gene TRBV9 combines with J gene TRBJ2-2; a possible D gene is TRBD2 (5 bases). The CDR3 sequence is 11 residues long. V was clipped by 7 bases and J by 7 bases, with 8 bases between them. Per germline, CDR1 SGDLS and CDR2 YYNGEE. CDR3 residues: CASRGFGELFF. CDR3 coding DNA: TGTGCCAGCCGGGGATTCGGGGAGCTGTTTTTT.

Remarks on this clonotype: Germline is not matched at one junction end, which may reflect a read error. V usage is TRBV20-1 and J usage is TRBJ1-2; 11 bases map to TRBD1. Germline lookup yields CDR1 DFQATT and CDR2 SNEGSKA (reference sequence). CDR3 length: 13 amino acids. The CDR3 nucleotides read TGCAGTGCTAGAGGGACAGGGGGCTTGGGCTACTCCTTC. This sequence encodes CSARGTGGLGYSF.

The rearrangement joins TRBV27 to TRBJ1-5; the match to TRBD1 covers 7 bases. V gave up 6 bases and J gave up 6 bases; unmatched junction bases: 14. Germline V gene sequence: CDR1 MNHEY, CDR2 SMNVEV (reference sequence). The CDR3 runs to 16 residues. The CDR3 loop is CASREGRGPRGQPQHF. In nucleotides, the CDR3 is TGTGCCAGCAGGGAGGGGAGGGGGCCTCGCGGTCAGCCCCAGCATTTT.

This chain uses TRBV18 with TRBJ1-5, with D possibly matching TRBD1 (6 bases). The CDR3 is 15 amino acids. Germline V gene lookup returns CDR1 KGHSH and CDR2 LQKENI. Trimming removed 2 bases from V and 5 bases from J, with 13 bases in between. The CDR3 spells CASSPTQGEDQPQHF. CDR3 DNA sequence: TGTGCCAGCTCACCAACACAGGGAGAGGATCAGCCCCAGCATTTT.

This clonotype was detected a few times. V is TRBV3-1 and J is TRBJ2-1, with TRBD2 matching over 9 bases. The CDR3 consists of 16 residues. Losses at the gene ends were 4 bases for V and 4 bases for J; bases not matched to a gene: 8. The germline V gene encodes CDR1 LGHDT and CDR2 YNNKEL (reference sequence). This CDR3 reads CASSPRLAAPYNEQFF. CDR3 bases: TGTGCCAGCAGCCCCCGACTAGCGGCGCCTTACAATGAGCAGTTCTTC.

This rearrangement joins TRBV12-3 or TRBV12-4 to TRBJ2-1; 7 bases are shared with TRBD1. After removal of 4 bases from V and 5 bases from J, the junction contained 5 bases not matched to a gene. The CDR3 covers 14 residues. CDR3 nucleotides: TGTGCCAGCAGTTGGGGGACAGTTAACAATGAGCAGTTCTTC. Protein: CASSWGTVNNEQFF.

This clonotype was found many times. The chain has TRBV7-6 and TRBJ2-1, with no clear D. Germline V gene data show CDR1 as SGHVS and CDR2 as FNYEAQ. The V gene lost 5 bases and the J gene lost 7 bases, with 15 bases spanning the gap. The CDR3 runs 14 residues. The CDR3 region is CASSPVWVSNEQFF. DNA of the CDR3: TGTGCCAGCAGCCCCGTCTGGGTATCAAATGAGCAGTTCTTC.

This clonotype was observed a few times. The gene calls are TRBV28 and TRBJ2-7; TRBD2 matches at 8 bases. V was clipped by 8 bases and J by 5 bases; unmatched bases: 5. This CDR3 spans 12 amino acids. Germline values: CDR1 MDHEN, CDR2 SYDVKM. CDR3 amino acids: CASCGTRDEQYF. The CDR3 region has the DNA TGTGCCAGCTGCGGGACTAGGGACGAGCAGTACTTC.

This clonotype was seen many times. The chain combines TRBV7-3 with TRBJ2-3; 14 nucleotides agree with TRBD2. The CDR3 totals 18 residues. CDR1 SGHTA and CDR2 FQGTGA come from the germline V gene. With 4 bases clipped from V and 1 base from J, the junction kept 7 bases outside the gene matches. CDR3 region: CASSSTSGRVRGTDTQYF. The CDR3, as DNA: TGTGCCAGCAGCTCGACTAGCGGGAGGGTTCGAGGCACAGATACGCAGTATTTT.

This clonotype has only a few counts. The rearrangement uses TRBV4-1 and TRBJ2-5; TRBD2 matches 7 bases. The CDR3 loop spans 18 amino acids. Trimming cost V 1 base and J 1 base; bases outside gene matches: 12. CDR1 and CDR2 from the germline V gene are MGHRA and YSYEKL. CDR3 amino acids: CASSQVGVSSGGQETQYF. The DNA for the CDR3 is TGCGCCAGCAGCCAAGTGGGGGTGTCTAGCGGAGGCCAAGAGACCCAGTACTTC.

In its sample, this clonotype was seen a few times. This chain joins TRBV6-5 and TRBJ2-1, with 9 bases identical to TRBD2. The CDR3 is made up of 16 amino acids. V lost 0 bases to trimming and J lost 3 bases; unmatched junction nucleotides: 3. Germline V gives CDR1 MNHEY, CDR2 SVGAGI. DNA for the CDR3: TGTGCCAGCAGTTACTCGAGAGCGGGAGGCTACAATGAGCAGTTCTTC. Translation gives CASSYSRAGGYNEQFF.

This clonotype came up a few times. The V and J genes are TRBV6-2 or TRBV6-3 and TRBJ2-2; either TRBD1 or TRBD2 may supply D (6 bases each). Looked up from germline, CDR1 is MNHEY and CDR2 is SVGEGT. Trimming removed 10 bases at V and 4 bases at J, with 22 bases between. The CDR3 runs 16 residues. CDR3 nucleotide sequence: TGTGCCATTTCGCTGAGCGGAGGGACAATCACCGGGGAGCTGTTTTTT. Encoded protein: CAISLSGGTITGELFF.

This chain uses TRBV20-1 with TRBJ1-2, with TRBD1 as a possible D gene (6 bases). The germline gives CDR1 DFQATT, CDR2 SNEGSKA (reference sequence). The CDR3 runs to 12 residues. V was shortened by 7 bases and J by 4 bases, with 13 bases between the two germline ends. Here the CDR3 reads CSVTGTSYGYTF. In nucleotides, the CDR3 is TGCAGTGTAACCGGGACAAGCTATGGCTACACCTTC.

This clonotype was seen at least ten times. V usage is TRBV5-1 and J usage is TRBJ2-2; D is unresolved. Per germline, CDR1 SGHRS and CDR2 YFSETQ. This CDR3 has 15 residues. V dropped 0 bases and J dropped 0 bases, with 6 bases sitting between them. The CDR3 loop is CASSLVTSNTGELFF. For the CDR3, the DNA is TGCGCCAGCAGCTTGGTTACCTCGAACACCGGGGAGCTGTTTTTT.

This clonotype occurred many times. The chain has TRBV12-3 or TRBV12-4 and TRBJ1-6; 8 bases align to TRBD1. This CDR3 contains 16 residues. With V trimmed by 5 bases and J by 3 bases, 6 bases remained unmatched. The CDR3 spells CASSPGTGFYNSPLHF. For the CDR3, the DNA is TGTGCCAGCAGTCCCGGGACAGGTTTCTATAATTCACCCCTCCACTTT.